This paragraph reports one TCR beta chain. Which antigen it targets is not known. It is unclear where the CDR3 begins or ends on the DNA, so no DNA is shown, and the CDR3 is as TCRdb lists it. This sample was included in a study of T cells in Graves' hyperthyroidism and ophthalmopathy (dated by TCRdb to the late 2010s). With respect to the entire study: Peripheral blood samples were taken at initial diagnosis, before any treatment was given. Thyroid tissue and blood T-cell repertoires from about 6 Graves' hyperthyroidism patients were also compared in the study. A discovery cohort of about 96 patients, 43 with Graves' ophthalmopathy and 55 to 60 with stable Graves' hyperthyroidism, was used to find distinguishing TCR V-J signatures. The paper describes TCR Vbeta CDR3 sequencing of fewer than 150 peripheral blood samples, made up of roughly 45 ophthalmopathy patients, around 78 hyperthyroidism patients and about 17 progressor patients. The 90 or so discovery patients were randomly split 7:3 into training and test sets. Whether ophthalmopathy could be predicted prospectively was tested in an independent validation cohort made up of some 20 hyperthyroidism patients plus 17 patients who later progressed to ophthalmopathy. After blood sampling, hyperthyroidism patients were treated with methimazole at a starting dose of 30 mg daily, and ophthalmopathy patients were treated with high-dose intravenous methylprednisolone. On the study overall, not on this receptor specifically: In cross-validation, a model built on a 13 V-J signature told ophthalmopathy apart from stable hyperthyroidism with approximately 90% sensitivity and roughly 82% specificity, and in testing the same model reached 80%/75%. In validation, the model predicted progression to ophthalmopathy with 55% to 71% sensitivity and around 72% specificity, a median of around 6.6 months before onset. No statistical method was used to set the sample size in advance, and investigators knew the group allocation. Most expanded thyroid clonotypes (frequency above 0.001) were also detected in blood, a finding suggesting that blood repertoires may reflect thyroid immune responses.

Stable Graves' hyperthyroidism was defined as the absence of progression to ophthalmopathy over 18 months of follow-up. Hyperthyroidism patients were newly diagnosed, with disease duration under 2 months, and aged 18 to 65 years. Patients with uncontrolled infections, other autoimmune diseases, pregnancy or lactation were excluded. Diagnoses relied on clinical symptoms, serum thyroxine and TRAb, thyroid ultrasound and orbital computed tomography. PBMCs were separated from roughly 10 ml of fresh peripheral blood using Ficoll-Paque density gradient centrifugation. Total RNA was extracted with Trizol reagent, and quality was checked on an Agilent 2100 Bioanalyzer. As encoded in the germline V gene (reference sequence), CDR1 is LNHNV while CDR2 is YYDKDF. The CDR3 goes from the cysteine to the phenylalanine over 17 residues. The TCR beta CDR3 regions were amplified from the RNA transcripts. The TCR CDR3 was subjected to a first round of RT-PCR using the HTBI primer set and the Qiagen OneStep RT-PCR kit. A second multiplex PCR round built the libraries, followed by size selection and purification. Libraries were sequenced paired-end with 100 bp reads on an Illumina HiSeq2000. In the source study's methods: SOAPnuke was used to process the raw data, throwing out any read that contained adapters or uncalled bases, had a mean Phred below 15, or lacked an exact constant-primer or identifier match. COPE v1.2.5 was used to merge high-quality paired reads, and clonotypes were defined as unique nucleotide sequences. MiTCR v1.1 was used to align clonotypes to the IMGT TRBV, TRBD and TRBJ reference segments. The analysis was restricted to V-J combinations with a frequency above 0.0001, which together covered 99.2% of the repertoires. A TCS score was defined as the ratio between F50 (clonal expansion) and ExV (chaos), using BLOSUM62-based TCRdist between CDR3 peptides within each V-J. Welch's t-statistics and random forest reduced 500 to 550 V-J features to about 13, which were used in a naive Bayes classifier (R e1071). The Morisita-Horn index was used to measure how similar the thyroid and blood repertoires were. TCRdb's own reprocessing of the public reads used fastp at Q25 and MiXCR and kept productive beta chains. Entries are consolidated by CDR3 protein sequence, retaining the most common genes and DNA. TCRdb, not the original authors, processed these V and J calls. Present in this sample are around 720,000 distinct CDR3 sequences, just over 35% of which were seen just once. The top ten clonotypes cover roughly 30% of the sample.

Here the chain combines TRBV15 and TRBJ2-2; TRBD1, the table's D call, lacks a check against the DNA. This sequence originates from a woman aged 40 to 50 with Graves' hyperthyroidism. Sequencing used blood. For the CDR3, the sequence is CATSRDLGQGAPGSCFF.